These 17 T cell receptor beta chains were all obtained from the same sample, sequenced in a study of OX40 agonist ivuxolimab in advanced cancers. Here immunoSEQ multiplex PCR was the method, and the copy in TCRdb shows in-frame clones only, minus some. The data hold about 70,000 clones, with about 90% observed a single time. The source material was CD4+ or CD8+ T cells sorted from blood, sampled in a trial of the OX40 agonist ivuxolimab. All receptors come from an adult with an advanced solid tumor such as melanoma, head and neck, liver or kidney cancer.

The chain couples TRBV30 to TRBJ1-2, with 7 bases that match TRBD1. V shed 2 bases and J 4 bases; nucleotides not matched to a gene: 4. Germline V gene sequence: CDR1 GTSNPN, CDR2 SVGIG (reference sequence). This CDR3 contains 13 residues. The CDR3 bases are TGTGCCTGGAGTACGACAGGGACCTATGGCTACACCTTC. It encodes CAWSTTGTYGYTF.

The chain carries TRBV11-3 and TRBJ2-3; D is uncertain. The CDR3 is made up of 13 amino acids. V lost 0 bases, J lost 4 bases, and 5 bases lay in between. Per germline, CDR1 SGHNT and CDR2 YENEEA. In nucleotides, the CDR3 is TGTGCCAGCAGCTTAGAGGGTGCAGATACGCAGTATTTT. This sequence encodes CASSLEGADTQYF.

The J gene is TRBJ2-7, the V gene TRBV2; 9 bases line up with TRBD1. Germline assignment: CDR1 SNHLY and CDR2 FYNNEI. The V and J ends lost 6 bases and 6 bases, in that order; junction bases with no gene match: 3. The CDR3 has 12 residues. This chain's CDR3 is CASSNRGPEQYF. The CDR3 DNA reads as TGTGCCAGCAGCAACAGGGGGCCCGAGCAGTACTTC. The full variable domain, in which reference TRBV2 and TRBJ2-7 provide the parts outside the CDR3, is EPEVTQTPSHQVTQMGQEVILRCVPISNHLYFYWYRQILGQKVEFLVSFYNNEISEKSEIFDDQFSVERPDGSNFTLKIRSTKLEDSAMYFCASSNRGPEQYFGPGTRLTVT.

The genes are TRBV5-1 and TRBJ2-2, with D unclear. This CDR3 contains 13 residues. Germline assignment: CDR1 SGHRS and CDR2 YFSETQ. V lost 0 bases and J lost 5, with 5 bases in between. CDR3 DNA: TGCGCCAGCAGCTTGGTAGGAACCGGGGAGCTGTTTTTT. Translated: CASSLVGTGELFF.

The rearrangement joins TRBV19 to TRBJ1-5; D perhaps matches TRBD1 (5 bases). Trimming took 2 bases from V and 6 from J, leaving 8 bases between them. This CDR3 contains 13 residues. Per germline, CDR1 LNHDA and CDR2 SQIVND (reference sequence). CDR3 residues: CASSIQGPQPQHF. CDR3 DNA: TGTGCCAGTAGTATACAGGGACCTCAGCCCCAGCATTTT.

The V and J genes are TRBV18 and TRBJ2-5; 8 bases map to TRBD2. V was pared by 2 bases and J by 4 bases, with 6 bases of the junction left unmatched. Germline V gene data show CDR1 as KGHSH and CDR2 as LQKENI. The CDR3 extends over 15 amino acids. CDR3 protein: CASSPTGGAGETQYF. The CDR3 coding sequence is TGTGCCAGCTCACCAACGGGGGGGGCCGGAGAGACCCAGTACTTC.

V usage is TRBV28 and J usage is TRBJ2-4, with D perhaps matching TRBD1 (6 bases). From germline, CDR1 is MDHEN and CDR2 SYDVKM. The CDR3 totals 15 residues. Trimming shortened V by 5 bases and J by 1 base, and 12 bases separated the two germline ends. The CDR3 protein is CASSPQGMAKNIQYF. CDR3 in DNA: TGTGCCAGCAGTCCTCAGGGGATGGCCAAAAACATTCAGTACTTC.

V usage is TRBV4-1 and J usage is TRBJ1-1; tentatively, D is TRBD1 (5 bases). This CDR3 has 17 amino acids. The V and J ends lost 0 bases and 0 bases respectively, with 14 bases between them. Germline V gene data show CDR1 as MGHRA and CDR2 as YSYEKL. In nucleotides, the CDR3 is TGCGCCAGCAGCCAAGATCGGGGGGACGGCATGAACACTGAAGCTTTCTTT. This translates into CASSQDRGDGMNTEAFF.

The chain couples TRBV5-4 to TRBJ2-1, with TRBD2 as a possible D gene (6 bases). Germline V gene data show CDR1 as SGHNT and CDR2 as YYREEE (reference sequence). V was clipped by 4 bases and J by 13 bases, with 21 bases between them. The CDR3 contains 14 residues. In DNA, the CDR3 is TGTGCCAGCAGCGACCCGACTAGAGCCATCCCTCAGTTCTTC. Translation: CASSDPTRAIPQFF. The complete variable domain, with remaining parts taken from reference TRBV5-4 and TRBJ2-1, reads ETGVTQSPTHLIKTRGQQVTLRCSSQSGHNTVSWYQQALGQGPQFIFQYYREEENGRGNFPPRFSGLQFPNYSSELNVNALELDDSALYLCASSDPTRAIPQFFGPGTRLTVL.

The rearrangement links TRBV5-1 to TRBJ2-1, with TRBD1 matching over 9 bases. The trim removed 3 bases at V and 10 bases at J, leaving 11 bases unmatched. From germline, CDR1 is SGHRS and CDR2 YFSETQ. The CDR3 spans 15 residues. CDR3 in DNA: TGCGCCAGCAGCTCAACGGAACAGGGGGCGGGCGAGCAGTTCTTC. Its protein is CASSSTEQGAGEQFF.

CDR3: CAISESITLGQVSRGQYF. In nucleotides, the CDR3 is TGTGCCATCAGTGAGTCGATCACTCTGGGACAGGTGAGCCGGGGGCAGTACTTC. The chain combines TRBV10-3 with TRBJ2-7; 8 nucleotides match TRBD1. This CDR3 region has 18 residues. V dropped 0 bases and J dropped 9; count of bases not matched to a gene: 19. The germline V gene encodes CDR1 ENHRY and CDR2 SYGVKD.

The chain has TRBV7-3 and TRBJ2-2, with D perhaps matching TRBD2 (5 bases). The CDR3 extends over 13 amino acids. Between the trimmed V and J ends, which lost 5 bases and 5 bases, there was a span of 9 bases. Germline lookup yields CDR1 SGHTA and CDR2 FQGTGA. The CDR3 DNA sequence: TGTGCCAGCAGCCAGACTATGACCGGGGAGCTGTTTTTT. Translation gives CASSQTMTGELFF.

The CDR3 is CASSESSGVYNEQFF. The CDR3 DNA sequence: TGTGCCAGCAGCGAGTCTAGCGGGGTCTACAATGAGCAGTTCTTC. The chain employs TRBV9 and TRBJ2-1, with 9 nucleotides matching TRBD2. Trimming at V came to 3 bases and at J to 3 bases, leaving 4 bases not matched to a gene. Per germline, CDR1 SGDLS and CDR2 YYNGEE. The CDR3 covers 15 residues.

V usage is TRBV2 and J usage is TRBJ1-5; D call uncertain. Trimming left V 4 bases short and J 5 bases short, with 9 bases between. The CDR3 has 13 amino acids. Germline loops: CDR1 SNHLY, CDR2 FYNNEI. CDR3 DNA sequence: TGTGCCAGCAGTGTTGAGAGCCATCAGCCCCAGCATTTT. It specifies CASSVESHQPQHF.

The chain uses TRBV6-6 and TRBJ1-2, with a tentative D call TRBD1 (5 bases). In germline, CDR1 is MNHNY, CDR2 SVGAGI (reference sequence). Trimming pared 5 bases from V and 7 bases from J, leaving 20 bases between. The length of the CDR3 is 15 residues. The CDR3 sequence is CASSQQDTALAGYTF. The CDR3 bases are TGTGCCAGCAGTCAACAGGATACCGCCTTGGCTGGCTACACCTTC.

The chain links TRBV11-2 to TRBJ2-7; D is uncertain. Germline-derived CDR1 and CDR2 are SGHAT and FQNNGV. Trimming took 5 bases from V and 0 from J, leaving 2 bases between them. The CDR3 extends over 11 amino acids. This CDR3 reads CASSVSYEQYF. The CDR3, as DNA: TGTGCCAGCAGCGTCTCCTACGAGCAGTACTTC.

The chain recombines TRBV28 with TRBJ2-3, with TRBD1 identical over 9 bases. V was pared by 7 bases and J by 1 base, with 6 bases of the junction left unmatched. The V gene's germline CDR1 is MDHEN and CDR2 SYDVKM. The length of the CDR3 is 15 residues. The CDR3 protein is CASTTGGGGTDTQYF. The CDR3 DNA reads TGTGCCAGCACAACAGGGGGCGGTGGCACAGATACGCAGTATTTT.